This T cell receptor (beta chain) is drawn from a study of cytomegalovirus exposure and HLA in healthy donors. The overall study: A prior analysis found fewer than 120 million unique TCR beta sequences from 150 million to 200 million T cells.

Comment on this clone: Its antigen remains unidentified.

Study-wide results and limits: Investigators reported approximately 170 TCR beta chains as tied to cytomegalovirus. A later analysis revealed that TCR association rates differed between HLA loci, peaking at DRB1 and bottoming out at HLA-C. Another analysis was done later, and it associated around 17,000 TCR beta sequences with HLA alleles at 0.05 false discovery rate.

Primers: 60 Vbeta forward and 13 Jbeta reverse. The table came from immunoSEQ multiplex PCR; TCRdb's copy has only in-frame clones and leaves some out. The data contain approximately 130,000 clones, about two thirds of them singletons. V lost 5 bases, J lost 8 bases, and 7 bases stayed unmatched. The length of the CDR3 is 14 residues. CDR1 is SGHRS and CDR2 is YFSETQ in the germline V gene. The V gene is TRBV5-1, the J gene TRBJ1-4; 9 nucleotides agree with TRBD1. The TCR was taken from a man between 45 and 60 years old in good health and CMV-seropositive. The sequenced sample was PBMCs. The CDR3: CASRSGTGREKLFF. The CDR3 DNA follows: TGCGCCAGCAGGTCCGGGACAGGGCGGGAAAAACTGTTTTTT. Full variable domain (rest looked up from reference TRBV5-1 and TRBJ1-4): KAGVTQTPRYLIKTRGQQVTLSCSPISGHRSVSWYQQTPGQGLQFLFEYFSETQRNKGNFPGRFSGRQFSNSRSEMNVSTLELGDSALYLCASRSGTGREKLFFGSGTQLSVL.